This paragraph covers one TCR beta chain sequence. This specimen comes from a study of blood T cell repertoires in COVID-19. Researchers sorted participants into cohorts using their self-reported clinical history. Sequencing used immunoSEQ multiplex PCR; TCRdb keeps in-frame clones, though not all of them. The repertoire holds hundreds of thousands of clones, with around 90% as singletons. This TCR was sampled from a man aged 55 to 70 who had recovered from COVID-19. Sequenced: PBMCs or T cells enriched from blood (not recorded which).

The CDR3 bases are TGTGCCTGGAGTGCACGGGGGGGCAGCACAGATACGCAGTATTTT. Its translation: CAWSARGGSTDTQYF. The chain recombines TRBV30 with TRBJ2-3; 8 bases map to TRBD2. The germline V gene encodes CDR1 GTSNPN and CDR2 SVGIG (reference sequence). The junction had 3 bases not matched to a gene; V was cut back by 1 base and J by 0 bases. The CDR3 has 15 residues. Full variable domain (missing parts from reference TRBV30 and TRBJ2-3): SQTIHQWPATLVQPVGSPLSLECTVEGTSNPNLYWYRQAAGRGLQLLFYSVGIGQISSEVPQNLSASRPQDRQFILSSKKLLLSDSGFYLCAWSARGGSTDTQYFGPGTRLTVL.